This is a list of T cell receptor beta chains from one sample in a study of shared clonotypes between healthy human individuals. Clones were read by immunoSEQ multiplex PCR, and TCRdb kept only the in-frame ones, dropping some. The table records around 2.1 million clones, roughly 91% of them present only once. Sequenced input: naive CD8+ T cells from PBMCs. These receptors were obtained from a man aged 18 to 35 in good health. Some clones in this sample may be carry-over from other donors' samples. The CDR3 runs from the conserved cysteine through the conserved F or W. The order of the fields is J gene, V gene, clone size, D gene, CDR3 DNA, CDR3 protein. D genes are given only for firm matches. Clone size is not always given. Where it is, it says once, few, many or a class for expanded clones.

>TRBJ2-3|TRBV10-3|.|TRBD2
TGTGCCATCAGTGAACGAGCGGGAGGGTCAGATACGCAGTATTTT
CAISERAGGSDTQYF
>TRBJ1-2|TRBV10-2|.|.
TGCGCCAGCAGCCCGGGGGGGAACTATGGCTACACCTTC
CASSPGGNYGYTF
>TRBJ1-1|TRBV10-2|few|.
TGCGCCAGCAGCGAGAACACTGAAGCTTTCTTT
CASSENTEAFF
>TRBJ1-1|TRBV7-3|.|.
TGTGCCAGCAGCTTAACCAGAAACACTGAAGCTTTCTTT
CASSLTRNTEAFF
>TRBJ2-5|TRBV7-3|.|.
TGTGCCAGCAGCAGTGGGGCGGAGGAAGAGACCCAGTACTTC
CASSSGAEEETQYF
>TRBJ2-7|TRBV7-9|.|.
TGTGCCAGCAGCGAACAGGAGGTCGAGCAGTACTTC
CASSEQEVEQYF
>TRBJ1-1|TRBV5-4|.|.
TGTGCCACTATCCTACAGGGCGCGCTTTCGGTGAACACTGAAGCTTTCTTT
CATILQGALSVNTEAFF
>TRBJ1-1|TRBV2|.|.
TGTGCCAGCAGTGAGAACAGGGTAATGGACACTGAAGCTTTCTTT
CASSENRVMDTEAFF
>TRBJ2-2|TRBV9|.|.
TGTGCCAGCAGCCCCGCGGTCACCGGGGAGCTGTTTTTT
CASSPAVTGELFF
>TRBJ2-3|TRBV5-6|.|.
TGTGCCAGCAGCCCGGCGTGGGTCGGAAGTGGGAGCAGCACAGATACGCAGTATTTT
CASSPAWVGSGSSTDTQYF
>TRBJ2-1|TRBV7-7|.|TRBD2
TGTGCCAGCAGCTTAGAGGCTAGCGGGTACAATGAGCAGTTCTTC
CASSLEASGYNEQFF
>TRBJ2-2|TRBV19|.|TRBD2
TGTGCCAGTAGTATAGATCGGAGCGGGGCCACCGGGGAGCTGTTTTTT
CASSIDRSGATGELFF
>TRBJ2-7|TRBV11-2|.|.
TGTGCCAGCAGCTTAGTGACCTACGAGCAGTACTTC
CASSLVTYEQYF
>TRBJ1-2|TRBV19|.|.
TGTGCCACCACACAGGACATCTCCGACCGGGGCTACACCTTC
CATTQDISDRGYTF
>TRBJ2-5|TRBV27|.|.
TGTGCCAGCAGTTTACGAGGGGCCCCCCAAGAGACCCAGTACTTC
CASSLRGAPQETQYF
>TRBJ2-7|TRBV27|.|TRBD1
TGTGCCAGCAGTTGGACAGGGGCGGTGTACGAGCAGTACTTC
CASSWTGAVYEQYF
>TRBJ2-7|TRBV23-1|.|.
TGCGCCAGCAGTCAAATCTCCCTCCCGGGGAACTACGAGCAGTACTTC
CASSQISLPGNYEQYF
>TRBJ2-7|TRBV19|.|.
TGTGCCAGTAGTCTCGCCTTGGGAGCGCTCCCCTCCTACGAGCAGTACTTC
CASSLALGALPSYEQYF
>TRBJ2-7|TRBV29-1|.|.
TGCAGCGTGAACCTGGGCCCGGTCTCCTACGAGCAGTACTTC
CSVNLGPVSYEQYF
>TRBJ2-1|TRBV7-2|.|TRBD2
TGTGCCAGCAGCTTAGCGGGCGGGAGGGCGAATGAGCAGTTCTTC
CASSLAGGRANEQFF
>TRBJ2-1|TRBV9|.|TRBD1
TGTGCCAGCAGCGTAGCCCGACAGGGGCTTTACAATGAGCAGTTCTTC
CASSVARQGLYNEQFF
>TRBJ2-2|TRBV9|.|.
TGTGCCAGCAGCCAAGAGAGAGACACCGGGGAGCTGTTTTTT
CASSQERDTGELFF
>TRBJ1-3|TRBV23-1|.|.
TGCGCCAGCAGTCCCGTGCTGGTCGTAACAGGTGCCTCTGGAAACACCATATATTTT
CASSPVLVVTGASGNTIYF
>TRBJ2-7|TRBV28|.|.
TGTGCCAGCAGTTTCCAGAGTTACGAGCAGTACTTC
CASSFQSYEQYF
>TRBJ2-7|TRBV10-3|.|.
TGTGCCATCAGTGGGACCGAAGCTCTCTACGAGCAGTACTTC
CAISGTEALYEQYF
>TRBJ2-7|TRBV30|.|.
TGTGCCTGGAGTTTTGTTGCTGGGGGGCCCGAGCAGTACTTC
CAWSFVAGGPEQYF
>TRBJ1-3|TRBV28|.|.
TGTGCCAGCATTGGAAACACCATATATTTT
CASIGNTIYF
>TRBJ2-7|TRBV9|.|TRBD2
TGTGCCAGCAGCTTCGGACTAGCGGGAGGCGGGGAGCAGTACTTC
CASSFGLAGGGEQYF
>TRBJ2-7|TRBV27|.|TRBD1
TGTGCCAGCAGTTCTCCATACCGAACGATCGACAGGGTTCACGAGCAGTACTTC
CASSSPYRTIDRVHEQYF
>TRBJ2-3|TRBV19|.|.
TGTGCCAGTAGTATCGGACAGAACACAGATACGCAGTATTTT
CASSIGQNTDTQYF